This TCR beta chain came from a study of cytomegalovirus exposure and HLA in healthy donors. This CDR3 comprises 13 residues. Germline CDR1 and CDR2: LNHDA and SQIVND (reference sequence). V shed 0 bases and J shed 5 bases, with 8 bases lying between them. This clone was picked up one time. The PCR made use of 60 Vbeta and 13 Jbeta primers. Clones were read by immunoSEQ multiplex PCR, and TCRdb kept only the in-frame ones, dropping some. The sample shows some 120,000 clones, 50% to 65% of them seen only once. The TCR was taken from a woman in her 40s in good health and CMV-seropositive. The source material was PBMCs. J is TRBJ2-7 and V is TRBV19; D unclear. The CDR3 sequence is CASSIERSDEQYF. CDR3 in DNA: TGTGCCAGTAGTATAGAGAGGTCAGACGAGCAGTACTTC.